The T cell receptor beta chain described here comes from a study of OX40 agonist ivuxolimab in advanced cancers. Across the study: Three individuals attained partial responses, comprising one hepatocellular carcinoma case and two cutaneous melanoma cases.

Assay: immunoSEQ multiplex PCR; the TCRdb copy retains only in-frame clones and omits some. Among 70,000 to 95,000 clones listed, 85% to 95% were seen once. With 1 base removed from V and 5 bases from J, the gap between germline ends came to 12 bases. This CDR3 has 15 residues. Germline lookup yields CDR1 SGHTA and CDR2 FQGNSA. The V and J genes are TRBV7-2 and TRBJ2-4; maybe TRBD1 (6 bases). The origin of this receptor is an adult with an advanced solid tumor such as melanoma, head and neck, liver or kidney cancer. Sequences were derived from CD4+ or CD8+ T cells sorted from blood, sampled in a trial of the OX40 agonist ivuxolimab. CDR3 region: CASSLVWAGENIQYF. The CDR3 DNA sequence: TGTGCCAGCAGCTTAGTGTGGGCAGGGGAAAACATTCAGTACTTC. Combining the CDR3 with reference TRBV7-2 and TRBJ2-4 gives the whole variable domain GAGVSQSPSNKVTEKGKDVELRCDPISGHTALYWYRQSLGQGLEFLIYFQGNSAPDKSGLPSDRFSAERTGGSVSTLTIQRTQQEDSAVYLCASSLVWAGENIQYFGAGTRLSVL.